This entry concerns a single TCR beta chain. This sample is part of a study of blood T cell repertoires in COVID-19. Trimming pared 6 bases from V and 11 bases from J, leaving 16 bases between. The germline CDR1 and CDR2 sequences are GTSNPN and SVGIG (reference sequence). The CDR3 is made up of 11 amino acids. Using immunoSEQ multiplex PCR, the repertoire was profiled, and TCRdb retains in-frame clones only, with some absent. The repertoire holds 60,000 to 70,000 clones, 75% to 80% seen once, with 45% to 65% in the top ten. The chain uses TRBV30 and TRBJ1-1, with D possibly TRBD1 on 5 matching bases. The sample taken for sequencing was peripheral blood. This clonotype was obtained from a woman aged 80 or over with acute or convalescent COVID-19. In nucleotides, the CDR3 is TGTGCCTGCTTTGCAAGGGGTAGGGCTTTCTTT. This translates into CACFARGRAFF. Full variable domain (outside the CDR3, taken from reference TRBV30 and TRBJ1-1): SQTIHQWPATLVQPVGSPLSLECTVEGTSNPNLYWYRQAAGRGLQLLFYSVGIGQISSEVPQNLSASRPQDRQFILSSKKLLLSDSGFYLCACFARGRAFFGQGTRLTVV.